This entry features one TCR beta chain sequence. The sample comes from a study of T cell changes during pregnancy in multiple sclerosis. Produced via immunoSEQ multiplex PCR; TCRdb's table is partial and in-frame only. The sample shows fewer than 95,000 clones, roughly 93% of them seen only once. Here the sequenced sample was peripheral blood, taken in the first trimester of pregnancy. The TCR was taken from a female donor with multiple sclerosis, enrolled in a pregnancy study.

DNA of the CDR3: TGTGCCAGCAGCCGGACCGCGGGGTGGAACACCATATATTTT. This gives the protein CASSRTAGWNTIYF. The gene calls are TRBV6-5 and TRBJ1-3; no clear D gene. The length of the CDR3 is 14 residues. V was pared by 6 bases and J by 7 bases, with 16 bases between. Looked up from germline, CDR1 is MNHEY and CDR2 is SVGAGI.